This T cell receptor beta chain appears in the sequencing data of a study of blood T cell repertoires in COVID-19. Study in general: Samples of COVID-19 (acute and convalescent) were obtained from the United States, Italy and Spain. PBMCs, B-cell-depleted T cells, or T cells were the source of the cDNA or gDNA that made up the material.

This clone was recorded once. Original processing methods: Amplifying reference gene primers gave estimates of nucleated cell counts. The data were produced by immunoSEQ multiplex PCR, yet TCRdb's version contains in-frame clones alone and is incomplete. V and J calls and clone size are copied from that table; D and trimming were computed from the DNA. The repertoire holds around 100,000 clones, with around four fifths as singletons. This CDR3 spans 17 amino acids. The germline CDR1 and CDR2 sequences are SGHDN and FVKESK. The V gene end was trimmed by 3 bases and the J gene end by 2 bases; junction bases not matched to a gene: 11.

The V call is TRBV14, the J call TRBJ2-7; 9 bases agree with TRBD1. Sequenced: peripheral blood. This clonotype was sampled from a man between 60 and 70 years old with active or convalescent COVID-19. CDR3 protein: CASSHGTGMWLAYEQYF. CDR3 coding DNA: TGTGCCAGCAGCCATGGGACAGGGATGTGGCTGGCCTACGAGCAGTACTTC. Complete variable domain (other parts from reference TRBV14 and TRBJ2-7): EAGVTQFPSHSVIEKGQTVTLRCDPISGHDNLYWYRRVMGKEIKFLLHFVKESKQDESGMPNNRFLAERTGGTYSTLKVQPAELEDSGVYFCASSHGTGMWLAYEQYFGPGTRLTVT.